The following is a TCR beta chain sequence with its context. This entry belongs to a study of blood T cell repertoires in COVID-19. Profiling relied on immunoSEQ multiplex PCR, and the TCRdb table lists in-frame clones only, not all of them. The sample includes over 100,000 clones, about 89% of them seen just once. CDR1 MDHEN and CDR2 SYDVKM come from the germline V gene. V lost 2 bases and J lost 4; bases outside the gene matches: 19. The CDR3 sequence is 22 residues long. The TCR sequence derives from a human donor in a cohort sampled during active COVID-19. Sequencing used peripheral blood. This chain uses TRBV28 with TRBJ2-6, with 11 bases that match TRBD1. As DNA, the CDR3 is TGTGCCAGCAGTTTAGTTCGTCGTTCGTTTGGACAGGGGGCGCGCGGGGCCAACGTCCTGACTTTC. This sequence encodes CASSLVRRSFGQGARGANVLTF.